Listed below are T cell receptor beta chains from one sample, sequenced in a study of post-analysis software for immune sequencing data. One entry per CDR3 protein, called by TCRdb with MiXCR from the PCR reads. The repertoire consists of roughly 700,000 distinct CDR3 sequences, with less than 35% occurring once and the leading ten covering approximately 0.55%. Sequenced: blood. These receptors all come from a girl aged 10 to 17 with multiple sclerosis. The CDR3 runs from the conserved cysteine through the conserved F or W. A D gene is named only where the DNA matches it firmly. A clone size is listed for some rows: how often the clone was seen (once, few, many), or a class if it is expanded.

D gene,J gene,clone size,V gene,CDR3 DNA,CDR3 protein
TRBD2,TRBJ2-1,.,TRBV20-1,TGCAGTGCTGGTACTCCGCGGGAGACCTACAATGAGCAGTTCTTC,CSAGTPRETYNEQFF
.,TRBJ2-1,.,TRBV20-1,TGCAGTGCGTGGGACTCTCAATACTACAATGAGCAGTTCTTC,CSAWDSQYYNEQFF
TRBD2,TRBJ2-1,.,TRBV3-1,TGTGCCAGCAGCCAGAATAGCGGGGGGGTTCACGATGAGCAGTTCTTC,CASSQNSGGVHDEQFF
.,TRBJ2-3,few,TRBV9,TGTGCCAGCTCTACCCTTTTGGGGGTTGGAGATACGCAGTATTTT,CASSTLLGVGDTQYF
.,TRBJ2-1,.,TRBV7-2,TGTGCCAGCAGCCTGGGTTGGGCAGTTCGGATCGACAATGAGCAGTTCTTC,CASSLGWAVRIDNEQFF
.,TRBJ2-6,.,TRBV20-1,TGCAGTGCTAGAGACCGGGAGACTGGGGCCAACGTCCTGACTTTC,CSARDRETGANVLTF
TRBD2,TRBJ2-5,few,TRBV5-5,TGTGCCAGCATTTCTAGCGGGACAGAGACCCAGTACTTC,CASISSGTETQYF
.,TRBJ2-5,few,TRBV20-1,TGCAGTGCTAGCGAGGACTATCAAGAGACCCAGTACTTC,CSASEDYQETQYF
.,TRBJ2-1,.,TRBV20-1,TGCAGTGCTAGCGGGGATAGCTCCTACAATGAGCAGTTCTTC,CSASGDSSYNEQFF
.,TRBJ1-3,.,TRBV2,TGTGCCAGCAGTGTGACGGAAAACACCATATATTTT,CASSVTENTIYF
.,TRBJ1-2,.,TRBV9,TGTGCCAGCAGCGTAAACGGGTACCCCAACTATGGCTACACCTTC,CASSVNGYPNYGYTF
.,TRBJ1-5,.,TRBV7-2,TGTGCCAGCAGCCCCGACTCAAACCGGAATCTGCCCCAGCATTTT,CASSPDSNRNLPQHF
.,TRBJ2-5,few,TRBV12-3/TRBV12-4,TGTGCCAGCAATCAGGGACAAGAGACCCAGTACTTC,CASNQGQETQYF
.,TRBJ1-5,.,TRBV11-2,TGTGCCAGCAGCTTAAATATTGGGGGAAATCAGCCCCAGCATTTT,CASSLNIGGNQPQHF
.,TRBJ2-3,.,TRBV7-2,TGTGCCAGCAGCTTAGGTCCGGGACTTCCCACAGATACGCAGTATTTT,CASSLGPGLPTDTQYF
TRBD2,TRBJ2-5,few,TRBV20-1,TGCAGTGCTAGGTCCGCTAGCGGGGAGGGAGAGACCCAGTACTTC,CSARSASGEGETQYF
TRBD2,TRBJ2-1,once,TRBV7-9,TGTGCCAGCAGTCCCTTTAGGACAGCGGGAGGAGGGGCTGAGCAGTTCTTC,CASSPFRTAGGGAEQFF
.,TRBJ2-1,.,TRBV7-2,TGTGCCAGCAGCCCAAGACAGGTTTTTTACAATGAGCAGTTCTTC,CASSPRQVFYNEQFF
.,TRBJ2-1,.,TRBV27,TGTGCCAGCAGGGAAATGTACAATGAGCAGTTCTTC,CASREMYNEQFF
.,TRBJ1-2,.,TRBV20-1,TGCAGTGCCCAAGGGGGGCACGGTGGCTACACCTTC,CSAQGGHGGYTF
TRBD2,TRBJ2-1,.,TRBV20-1,TGCAGTGCCCAGCGGGAGTACAATGAGCAGTTCTTC,CSAQREYNEQFF
TRBD2,TRBJ2-1,many,TRBV27,TGTGCCAGCAGTTATAGCGGGATGAGGAATGAGCAGTTCTTC,CASSYSGMRNEQFF
.,TRBJ2-3,few,TRBV20-1,TGCAGTGCTGAAATAATGGGTACGCAGTATTTT,CSAEIMGTQYF
.,TRBJ2-1,.,TRBV2,TGTGCCAGCATTAAAGAAGCGGGCTCCTACAATGAGCAGTTCTTC,CASIKEAGSYNEQFF
TRBD1,TRBJ1-2,.,TRBV28,TGTGCCAGCAGTTCCCCGACCCGGACAGGAACCTATGGCTACACCTTC,CASSSPTRTGTYGYTF
.,TRBJ1-1,.,TRBV20-1,TGCAGTGCTGAGGCTGAAGCTTTCTTT,CSAEAEAFF
.,TRBJ2-7,few,TRBV11-2,TGTGCCAGCAGCTTAGGCCCGGCGGGAGAGCAGTACTTC,CASSLGPAGEQYF
.,TRBJ1-2,.,TRBV12-5,TGTGCTAGGGGTTTGTTTCCGGGACATGGCTACACCTTC,CARGLFPGHGYTF
TRBD1,TRBJ2-4,.,TRBV11-2,TGTGCCAGCAGAGAACCCGGGACAGGGTCCTTCGGTCAGTACTTC,CASREPGTGSFGQYF